This TCR beta chain stems from a study of technical replicates of blood from several donors. Sequencing was performed with immunoSEQ multiplex PCR; in TCRdb, only in-frame clones are kept and a portion is missing. The sample holds over 90,000 clones, about 96% seen once. The V gene lost 2 bases and the J gene lost 8 bases, with 24 bases spanning the gap. The V gene's germline CDR1 is SGHAT and CDR2 FQNNGV. CDR3 length: 17 residues. Sequenced sample: T cells isolated from PBMCs. This chain uses TRBV11-2 with TRBJ1-2; no clear D. This clonotype was sampled from a human donor in good health. The CDR3 DNA sequence: TGTGCCAGCAGCTTAAGAGGCATTCTTGCTTCAGAGGCGGGCTACACCTTC. This gives the protein CASSLRGILASEAGYTF.